The 31 T cell receptor beta chains reported below all come from one sample, sequenced in a study of PD-L1 blockade in urothelial cancer. Sample time point: pretreatment peripheral blood. Using immunoSEQ multiplex PCR, the repertoire was profiled, and TCRdb retains in-frame clones only, with some absent. The table records about 72,000 clones, 75% to 90% of them present only once. The material was PBMCs, obtained around atezolizumab (anti-PD-L1) treatment. The receptors were sampled from a man aged 55 to 70 with urothelial cancer.

On this clone itself: Additional DNA sequences in this sample encode the identical CDR3. The genes are TRBV7-3 and TRBJ1-1; 9 positions match TRBD1. J gave up 4 bases and V 3 bases, and 0 bases lay outside the gene matches. CDR1 and CDR2 from the germline V gene are SGHTA and FQGTGA. The CDR3 runs to 13 residues. The CDR3: CASSLTGGTEAFF. In nucleotides, the CDR3 is TGTGCCAGCAGCTTGACAGGGGGCACTGAAGCTTTCTTT. The complete variable domain, with remaining parts taken from reference TRBV7-3 and TRBJ1-1, reads GAGVSQTPSNKVTEKGKYVELRCDPISGHTALYWYRQSLGQGPEFLIYFQGTGAADDSGLPNDRFFAVRPEGSVSTLKIQRTERGDSAVYLCASSLTGGTEAFFGQGTRLTVV.

V gene TRBV7-2 combines with J gene TRBJ1-1; possible D gene TRBD1, 5 bases. The CDR3 has 13 amino acids. V was pared by 5 bases and J by 1 base, with 8 bases between. Germline-derived CDR1 and CDR2 are SGHTA and FQGNSA. Here the CDR3 reads CASSLDRNTEAFF. CDR3 DNA sequence: TGTGCCAGCAGCCTCGACAGGAACACTGAAGCTTTCTTT.

As regards this clone: The same CDR3 is also encoded by other DNA sequences in this sample. The V call is TRBV9, the J call TRBJ2-1; 11 positions agree with TRBD2. V lost 2 bases, J lost 7 bases, and 2 bases stayed unmatched. Germline V lookup: CDR1 SGDLS, CDR2 YYNGEE. The CDR3 contains 14 residues. For the CDR3, the DNA is TGTGCCAGCAGCGTTAGCGGGGGGGCGAATGAGCAGTTCTTC. It yields the protein CASSVSGGANEQFF.

The CDR3 reads CASRPGTKGELFF. CDR3 bases: TGTGCCAGCAGACCCGGGACAAAAGGGGAGCTGTTTTTT. This rearrangement joins TRBV6-5 to TRBJ2-2, with D possibly TRBD1 on 6 matching bases. Germline CDR1 reads MNHEY; CDR2 reads SVGAGI. This CDR3 contains 13 residues. Trimming pared 6 bases from V and 8 bases from J, leaving 13 bases between.

The chain recombines TRBV6-5 with TRBJ1-2, with D tentatively TRBD1 (6 bases). Germline assignment: CDR1 MNHEY and CDR2 SVGAGI. V shed 10 bases and J shed 8 bases, with 23 bases lying between them. This CDR3 comprises 14 residues. This CDR3 is CATSSTGGFYGYTF. DNA for the CDR3: TGTGCCACCTCCTCGACAGGAGGATTCTACGGCTACACCTTC.

The chain carries TRBV30 and TRBJ1-1, with D uncertain. CDR3 length equals 12 residues. V gave up 0 bases and J gave up 6 bases, with 8 bases separating them. Germline V CDR1 and CDR2: GTSNPN, SVGIG (reference sequence). CDR3 region: CAWSVLGAEAFF. For the CDR3, the DNA is TGTGCCTGGAGTGTACTCGGGGCTGAAGCTTTCTTT.

V usage is TRBV7-2 and J usage is TRBJ1-3; D perhaps matches TRBD1 (5 bases). The CDR3 totals 16 residues. CDR1 and CDR2 from the germline V gene are SGHTA and FQGNSA. The V gene lost 0 bases and the J gene lost 0 bases, with 9 bases spanning the gap. CDR3 sequence: CASSLATGVSGNTIYF. In DNA form, the CDR3 reads TGTGCCAGCAGCTTAGCGACGGGGGTCTCTGGAAACACCATATATTTT.

This chain connects TRBV10-3 to TRBJ2-7; D remains ambiguous. V dropped 3 bases and J dropped 3 bases, with 6 bases sitting between them. The CDR3 runs 12 residues. Germline V lookup: CDR1 ENHRY, CDR2 SYGVKD. Written as DNA, the CDR3 is TGTGCCATCAGTGACTCCGGCTACGAGCAGTACTTC. It is translated as CAISDSGYEQYF.

This chain uses TRBV5-1 with TRBJ1-1; D not resolved. CDR1 is SGHRS and CDR2 is YFSETQ in the germline V gene. There are 13 residues in the CDR3. The V end lost 6 bases, the J end lost 6 bases, and 15 bases lay between the germline ends. The CDR3 DNA follows: TGCGCCAGCATTGGGAACGGGGAAGCTGAAGCTTTCTTT. The encoded protein is CASIGNGEAEAFF.

The rearrangement joins TRBV12-5 to TRBJ2-5; the match to TRBD2 covers 7 bases. Per germline, CDR1 LGHNT and CDR2 FRNRAP. CDR3 length: 16 residues. After removal of 1 base from V and 4 bases from J, the junction contained 9 bases not matched to a gene. CDR3 amino acids: CASGLAPTSGGETQYF. DNA for the CDR3: TGTGCTAGTGGTTTGGCCCCAACGTCGGGGGGAGAGACCCAGTACTTC.

CDR3 sequence (DNA): TGTGCCAGCAGCTTGGTAAACCCGGGGATGAACACTGAAGCTTTCTTT. Translating gives CASSLVNPGMNTEAFF. This chain joins TRBV5-6 and TRBJ1-1, with unresolved D. The CDR3 runs to 16 residues. V lost 0 bases and J lost 0, with 12 bases in between. Per germline, CDR1 SGHDT and CDR2 YYEEEE.

This chain links TRBV30 with TRBJ1-2; the match to TRBD1 covers 7 bases. After removal of 0 bases from V and 4 bases from J, the junction contained 8 bases not matched to a gene. This CDR3 region has 15 residues. The germline CDR1 and CDR2 sequences are GTSNPN and SVGIG (reference sequence). CDR3 DNA: TGTGCCTGGAGTGTACGGGTCGCAGGGGGCTATGGCTACACCTTC. It is translated as CAWSVRVAGGYGYTF. The entire variable domain, with the rest obtained from reference TRBV30 and TRBJ1-2, is as follows: SQTIHQWPATLVQPVGSPLSLECTVEGTSNPNLYWYRQAAGRGLQLLFYSVGIGQISSEVPQNLSASRPQDRQFILSSKKLLLSDSGFYLCAWSVRVAGGYGYTFGSGTRLTVV.

The chain recombines TRBV6-1 with TRBJ1-4; possible D gene TRBD1, 6 bases. Germline CDR1 is MNHNS and CDR2 is SASEGT. V lost 5 bases, J lost 11 bases, and 18 bases lay in between. The CDR3 has 14 residues. The CDR3 bases are TGTGCCAGCAGTCGGGACACGGCGGGTGGGAAACTGTTTTTT. Translation gives CASSRDTAGGKLFF.

The chain uses TRBV28 and TRBJ2-7; D unclear. The V end was cut by 10 bases, the J end by 2 bases, with 6 bases between. The CDR3 has 10 residues. Per the germline V gene, CDR1 is MDHEN and CDR2 is SYDVKM. The CDR3: CATRTYEQYF. The DNA of the CDR3 is TGTGCCACTAGGACCTACGAGCAGTACTTC. The full variable domain, with the rest looked up from reference TRBV28 and TRBJ2-7, is DVKVTQSSRYLVKRTGEKVFLECVQDMDHENMFWYRQDPGLGLRLIYFSYDVKMKEKGDIPEGYSVSREKKERFSLILESASTNQTSMYLCATRTYEQYFGPGTRLTVT.

The J gene is TRBJ2-7, the V gene TRBV10-3; 11 bases are shared with TRBD2. The trim removed 9 bases at V and 6 bases at J, leaving 1 base unmatched. CDR1 and CDR2 (germline): ENHRY, SYGVKD. This CDR3 spans 11 amino acids. CDR3 amino acids: CAMGTSGEQYF. The CDR3 DNA reads as TGTGCCATGGGGACTAGCGGCGAGCAGTACTTC.

The chain recombines TRBV6-6 with TRBJ2-7; D remains ambiguous. The CDR3 totals 15 residues. Trimming shortened V by 2 bases and J by 0 bases, and 11 bases separated the two germline ends. Germline V gives CDR1 MNHNY, CDR2 SVGAGI (reference sequence). The CDR3 reads CASSYGRGRSYEQYF. Here the CDR3 DNA reads TGTGCCAGCAGTTACGGTAGAGGTCGCTCCTACGAGCAGTACTTC.

The sample holds one count of this clone. CDR3 coding DNA: TGTGCCAGCAGCCCGAGACAGGGTTTAGAGATCGAGCAGTACTTC. Translating it yields CASSPRQGLEIEQYF. This chain links TRBV9 with TRBJ2-7; the match to TRBD1 covers 7 bases. The length of the CDR3 is 15 residues. The V segment lost 4 bases and the J segment 6 bases; nucleotides outside the gene matches: 13. Looked up from germline, CDR1 is SGDLS and CDR2 is YYNGEE.

The chain recombines TRBV25-1 with TRBJ1-6; TRBD1 matches at 7 bases. Trimming cost V 1 base and J 10 bases; bases outside gene matches: 7. CDR1 is MGHDK, CDR2 SYGVNS, per germline. CDR3 size: 15 residues. The CDR3 is CASSESGTAYSPLHF. Here the CDR3 DNA reads TGTGCCAGCAGTGAATCAGGGACAGCGTACTCACCCCTCCACTTT.

The CDR3 DNA reads TGTGCCAGCAGGGCTAGCGGTACAGATACGCAGTATTTT. This gives the protein CASRASGTDTQYF. The chain combines TRBV6-5 with TRBJ2-3; 7 nucleotides agree with TRBD2. The germline V gene has CDR1 MNHEY and CDR2 SVGAGI. The ends lost 6 bases at V and 3 bases at J; junction bases unmatched: 3. There are 13 residues in the CDR3.

The chain combines TRBV7-9 with TRBJ2-5; TRBD1 matches at 9 bases. J lost 2 bases, V lost 4 bases, and 5 bases had no gene match. The CDR3 has 15 residues. CDR1 and CDR2 from the germline V gene are SEHNR and FQNEAQ (reference sequence). The CDR3: CASSSGTGQQETQYF. In nucleotides, the CDR3 is TGTGCCAGCAGCTCCGGGACAGGGCAACAAGAGACCCAGTACTTC.

V gene TRBV12-5 combines with J gene TRBJ1-4, with D perhaps matching TRBD1 (6 bases). Germline V gene lookup returns CDR1 LGHNT and CDR2 FRNRAP. CDR3 length: 14 residues. Trimming removed 5 bases at V and 6 bases at J, with 13 bases between. The DNA for the CDR3 is TGTGCTAGTGGTAGGGGGGGCTTGGATGAAAAACTGTTTTTT. Amino acid sequence: CASGRGGLDEKLFF.

Within the sample, this clone is medium-sized. The CDR3 nucleotides are TGTGCCAGCAGTGATGTACAGTCCTACGAGCAGTACTTC. This encodes CASSDVQSYEQYF. The rearrangement links TRBV2 to TRBJ2-7; D is uncertain. With 3 bases removed from V and 1 base from J, the gap between germline ends came to 7 bases. Germline lookup yields CDR1 SNHLY and CDR2 FYNNEI. The CDR3 spans 13 residues. The entire variable domain, with the rest obtained from reference TRBV2 and TRBJ2-7, is as follows: EPEVTQTPSHQVTQMGQEVILRCVPISNHLYFYWYRQILGQKVEFLVSFYNNEISEKSEIFDDQFSVERPDGSNFTLKIRSTKLEDSAMYFCASSDVQSYEQYFGPGTRLTVT.

This chain joins TRBV18 and TRBJ2-5; 8 bases fit TRBD1. The germline V gene encodes CDR1 KGHSH and CDR2 LQKENI. CDR3 length equals 14 residues. Unmatched junction bases numbered 6, after V lost 5 bases and J lost 4 bases. The CDR3 region is CASSSDRGTETQYF. The DNA of the CDR3 is TGTGCCAGCTCATCTGACAGGGGTACAGAGACCCAGTACTTC.

The J gene is TRBJ2-7, the V gene TRBV11-3; the D gene is possibly TRBD1 (5 bases). Looked up from germline, CDR1 is SGHNT and CDR2 is YENEEA. The CDR3 spans 16 residues. Trimming cost V 2 bases and J 4 bases, with 18 bases left between them. The CDR3 spells CASSLRQGRVDYEQYF. The DNA of the CDR3 is TGTGCCAGCAGCTTAAGGCAGGGAAGGGTGGATTACGAGCAGTACTTC. The full variable domain, in which reference TRBV11-3 and TRBJ2-7 provide the parts outside the CDR3, is EAGVVQSPRYKIIEKKQPVAFWCNPISGHNTLYWYLQNLGQGPELLIRYENEEAVDDSQLPKDRFSAERLKGVDSTLKIQPAELGDSAVYLCASSLRQGRVDYEQYFGPGTRLTVT.

The chain's CDR3 is CASSFQGAGANVLTF. The CDR3 DNA follows: TGTGCCAGCAGCTTCCAGGGGGCTGGGGCCAACGTCCTGACTTTC. The rearrangement joins TRBV7-3 to TRBJ2-6; 7 nucleotides align to TRBD1. This CDR3 comprises 15 residues. Germline-derived CDR1 and CDR2 are SGHTA and FQGTGA. The trim removed 3 bases at V and 2 bases at J, leaving 1 base unmatched. Variable domain in full (rest from reference TRBV7-3 and TRBJ2-6): GAGVSQTPSNKVTEKGKYVELRCDPISGHTALYWYRQSLGQGPEFLIYFQGTGAADDSGLPNDRFFAVRPEGSVSTLKIQRTERGDSAVYLCASSFQGAGANVLTFGAGSRLTVL.

V usage is TRBV7-9 and J usage is TRBJ2-6; 8 bases align to TRBD1. Germline V lookup: CDR1 SEHNR, CDR2 FQNEAQ (reference sequence). There are 14 residues in the CDR3. The V segment lost 1 base and the J segment 10 bases; nucleotides outside the gene matches: 3. The CDR3 DNA follows: TGTGCCAGCAGCTTAGTGCGGACAGGGAACGTCCTGACTTTC. It is translated as CASSLVRTGNVLTF. The whole variable domain, filled in from reference TRBV7-9 and TRBJ2-6, reads DTGVSQNPRHKITKRGQNVTFRCDPISEHNRLYWYRQTLGQGPEFLTYFQNEAQLEKSRLLSDRFSAERPKGSFSTLEIQRTEQGDSAMYLCASSLVRTGNVLTFGAGSRLTVL.

V usage is TRBV19 and J usage is TRBJ1-1; TRBD1 aligns across 7 bases. CDR3 length: 16 amino acids. Trimming removed 3 bases from V and 3 bases from J; junction bases left unmatched: 10. Germline V gene data show CDR1 as LNHDA and CDR2 as SQIVND (reference sequence). This CDR3 reads CASSIGRGQKDTEAFF. The CDR3 DNA reads as TGTGCCAGTAGTATTGGGCGGGGACAGAAGGACACTGAAGCTTTCTTT.

J is TRBJ2-2 and V is TRBV11-3; the match to TRBD1 covers 10 bases. The CDR3 length is 16 residues. The germline gives CDR1 SGHNT, CDR2 YENEEA. V was clipped by 4 bases and J by 9 bases; unmatched bases: 11. The CDR3 sequence is CASSSTGTGVNRELFF. The CDR3 coding sequence is TGTGCCAGCAGCTCGACCGGGACAGGGGTCAATAGGGAGCTGTTTTTT.

The chain combines TRBV7-9 with TRBJ2-3; D is perhaps TRBD1 (6 bases). Between the trimmed V and J ends, which lost 5 bases and 2 bases, there was a span of 14 bases. Germline CDR1 SEHNR, CDR2 FQNEAQ (reference sequence). The CDR3 is 15 amino acids. The CDR3 spells CASSREGHITDTQYF. The CDR3 DNA is TGTGCCAGCAGCCGAGAGGGACACATCACAGATACGCAGTATTTT.

The rearrangement links TRBV7-3 to TRBJ2-7, with D perhaps TRBD1 (6 bases). Trimming stripped 3 bases from V and 3 bases from J, with 9 bases between. This CDR3 is built from 13 residues. Germline loops: CDR1 SGHTA, CDR2 FQGTGA. This CDR3 reads CASSLNRDYEQYF. As DNA, the CDR3 is TGTGCCAGCAGCTTGAACAGGGACTACGAGCAGTACTTC. The full variable domain, completed using reference TRBV7-3 and TRBJ2-7, is GAGVSQTPSNKVTEKGKYVELRCDPISGHTALYWYRQSLGQGPEFLIYFQGTGAADDSGLPNDRFFAVRPEGSVSTLKIQRTERGDSAVYLCASSLNRDYEQYFGPGTRLTVT.

The rearrangement uses TRBV7-3 and TRBJ2-2; possibly TRBD2 for D (6 bases). The CDR3 is made up of 16 amino acids. V lost 0 bases to trimming and J lost 3 bases, with 11 bases between them. Germline V gene sequence: CDR1 SGHTA, CDR2 FQGTGA. The CDR3 region has the DNA TGTGCCAGCAGCTTAACTTTGGGGGGAGACACCGGGGAGCTGTTTTTT. It specifies CASSLTLGGDTGELFF. Full variable domain (missing parts from reference TRBV7-3 and TRBJ2-2): GAGVSQTPSNKVTEKGKYVELRCDPISGHTALYWYRQSLGQGPEFLIYFQGTGAADDSGLPNDRFFAVRPEGSVSTLKIQRTERGDSAVYLCASSLTLGGDTGELFFGEGSRLTVL.